The next 19 T cell receptor beta chains were all read from a single sample in a study of T cell changes during pregnancy in multiple sclerosis. Using immunoSEQ multiplex PCR, the repertoire was profiled, and TCRdb retains in-frame clones only, with some absent. This table has under 100,000 clones, 94% appearing once. The material was peripheral blood, obtained in the third trimester of pregnancy. All receptors derive from a female donor with multiple sclerosis, enrolled in a pregnancy study.

This clone has only a few counts. The gene calls are TRBV6-4 and TRBJ2-3; D perhaps matches TRBD2 (5 bases). The CDR3 totals 15 residues. Deletions cut 3 bases from V and 1 base from J, with 11 bases between. Per the germline V gene, CDR1 is MRHNA and CDR2 is SNTAGT. The CDR3 region is CASSESSGGTDTQYF. The CDR3 region has the DNA TGTGCCAGCAGTGAATCCAGCGGCGGCACAGATACGCAGTATTTT.

This rearrangement joins TRBV7-2 to TRBJ2-5; D is possibly TRBD2 (6 bases). The CDR3 runs to 16 residues. V dropped 1 base and J dropped 2 bases, with 14 bases sitting between them. Germline V gene sequence: CDR1 SGHTA, CDR2 FQGNSA. CDR3 DNA sequence: TGTGCCAGCAGCTTAGAGGTGACTAGGGGTCAAGAGACCCAGTACTTC. This translates into CASSLEVTRGQETQYF.

The V and J genes are TRBV5-4 and TRBJ2-7, with TRBD1 matching 7 bases. CDR1 SGHNT and CDR2 YYREEE come from the germline V gene (reference sequence). The trim removed 2 bases at V and 5 bases at J, leaving 10 bases unmatched. CDR3 length equals 15 residues. The CDR3 nucleotides are TGTGCCAGCAGCTTCGACAGGGTCAGGCCGGACGAGCAGTACTTC. Amino acids: CASSFDRVRPDEQYF.

This CDR3 reads CASSSRGRRGPEAFF. DNA for the CDR3: TGTGCCAGCAGCTCAAGGGGCCGTAGAGGCCCTGAAGCTTTCTTT. This chain connects TRBV11-1 to TRBJ1-1; D is perhaps TRBD1 (5 bases). The CDR3 loop spans 15 amino acids. Per germline, CDR1 SGHAT and CDR2 FQDESV (reference sequence). The germline V and J ends were trimmed by 4 bases and 6 bases, with 18 bases remaining between them.

This sequence joins TRBV27 and TRBJ2-2, with a tentative D call TRBD1 (5 bases). CDR1 is MNHEY, CDR2 SMNVEV, per germline (reference sequence). Trimming pared 3 bases from V and 8 bases from J, leaving 7 bases between. CDR3 length: 12 amino acids. CDR3 in amino acids: CASSFQGGELFF. The CDR3 DNA reads TGTGCCAGCAGTTTTCAGGGAGGGGAGCTGTTTTTT.

This rearrangement joins TRBV20-1 to TRBJ1-2; no firm D call. The germline V and J ends were trimmed by 3 bases and 6 bases, with 5 bases remaining between them. The CDR3 is 10 residues long. CDR1 is DFQATT and CDR2 is SNEGSKA in the germline V gene (reference sequence). In DNA, the CDR3 is TGCAGTGCTAGCTTAAATGGCTACACCTTC. Encoded protein: CSASLNGYTF.

The chain couples TRBV4-1 to TRBJ1-5; no clear D gene. Trimming took off 6 bases at V and 0 bases at J, with 12 bases between the two ends. CDR3 length: 15 residues. Germline V gene lookup returns CDR1 MGHRA and CDR2 YSYEKL. The CDR3 DNA reads as TGCGCCAGCAGTCCGGAGCTTTATAGCAATCAGCCCCAGCATTTT. Protein: CASSPELYSNQPQHF.

V is TRBV15 and J is TRBJ1-4; D gene unclear. Per the germline V gene, CDR1 is LNHNV and CDR2 is YYDKDF (reference sequence). This CDR3 comprises 15 residues. V shed 8 bases and J shed 0 bases, with 13 bases lying between them. The CDR3, as DNA: TGTGCCACCTTCGTGCGGGCAGCAACTAATGAAAAACTGTTTTTT. It is translated as CATFVRAATNEKLFF.

The chain uses TRBV30 and TRBJ1-5; 7 nucleotides agree with TRBD1. The CDR3 spans 14 residues. Germline V gene lookup returns CDR1 GTSNPN and CDR2 SVGIG (reference sequence). After removal of 3 bases from V and 2 bases from J, the junction contained 4 bases not matched to a gene. CDR3 sequence reads: CAWSRQGGNQPQHF. CDR3 in DNA: TGTGCCTGGAGCCGGCAGGGGGGCAATCAGCCCCAGCATTTT.

This sequence joins TRBV6-5 and TRBJ1-3; D may be TRBD1 (5 bases). Trimming cost V 5 bases and J 0 bases, with 11 bases left between them. Looked up from germline, CDR1 is MNHEY and CDR2 is SVGAGI. There are 15 residues in the CDR3. The CDR3 nucleotides are TGTGCCAGCAGTCTCAGGGTGAGCTCTGGAAACACCATATATTTT. The encoded protein is CASSLRVSSGNTIYF.

Here the CDR3 DNA reads TGTGCCAGCAGCGTAGCAGGGAACTTGCAGCCCCAGCATTTT. Translation gives CASSVAGNLQPQHF. This sequence joins TRBV9 and TRBJ1-5; D is possibly TRBD1 (5 bases). Between the trimmed V and J ends, which lost 0 bases and 7 bases, there was a span of 11 bases. The CDR3 sequence is 14 residues long. CDR1 and CDR2 from the germline V gene are SGDLS and YYNGEE.

The chain recombines TRBV18 with TRBJ2-7; possible D gene TRBD1, 5 bases. The germline V gene has CDR1 KGHSH and CDR2 LQKENI. The CDR3 length is 12 residues. Trimming stripped 3 bases from V and 6 bases from J, with 9 bases between. CDR3 residues: CASSPQGAEQYF. The CDR3 nucleotides read TGTGCCAGCTCACCGCAAGGGGCCGAGCAGTACTTC.

The chain couples TRBV7-2 to TRBJ2-7, with D possibly being TRBD2 (7 bases). Germline CDR1 reads SGHTA; CDR2 reads FQGNSA. The ends were cut back, 6 bases at V and 4 bases at J, with 16 bases in the middle. The CDR3 is 14 amino acids. The CDR3 DNA sequence: TGTGCCAGCAGTACAGGGACTAAGAGGTACGAGCAGTACTTC. It encodes CASSTGTKRYEQYF.

The chain recombines TRBV10-2 with TRBJ2-1, with TRBD1 matching 9 bases. Trimming removed 2 bases from V and 7 bases from J; junction bases left unmatched: 9. The germline CDR1 and CDR2 sequences are WSHSY and SAAADI. The CDR3 loop spans 16 amino acids. CDR3 protein: CASSETGQGRSNEQFF. Written as DNA, the CDR3 is TGCGCCAGCAGTGAGACGGGACAGGGACGATCGAATGAGCAGTTCTTC.

V gene TRBV6-1 combines with J gene TRBJ2-1; 13 positions agree with TRBD2. V shed 6 bases and J 13 bases; nucleotides not matched to a gene: 9. The CDR3 length is 14 residues. Germline CDR1 reads MNHNS; CDR2 reads SASEGT. The CDR3 DNA reads TGTGCCAGCAGCATGACTAGCGGGGGGCAAAGTCAGTTCTTC. Translation: CASSMTSGGQSQFF.

This clone was picked up one time. The chain uses TRBV6-6 and TRBJ1-5; 8 bases fit TRBD1. CDR1 and CDR2 from the germline V gene are MNHNY and SVGAGI (reference sequence). The J segment lost 3 bases and the V segment lost 5 bases, leaving 6 bases of the junction unmatched. This CDR3 comprises 15 residues. The CDR3 spells CASSRGTGNNQPQHF. In DNA form, the CDR3 reads TGTGCCAGCAGTCGCGGGACAGGAAACAATCAGCCCCAGCATTTT.

This chain joins TRBV20-1 and TRBJ1-2; D perhaps matches TRBD1 (5 bases). V lost 6 bases and J lost 5, with 10 bases in between. Looked up from germline, CDR1 is DFQATT and CDR2 is SNEGSKA (reference sequence). This CDR3 region has 11 residues. CDR3 DNA sequence: TGCAGTGCGCCGCAGGGTTATGGCTACACCTTC. The encoded protein is CSAPQGYGYTF.

This sequence joins TRBV5-8 and TRBJ1-2; perhaps TRBD1 as D (5 bases). This CDR3 region has 15 residues. Trimming took 4 bases from V and 0 from J, leaving 13 bases between them. From germline, CDR1 is SGHTS and CDR2 YDEGEE. DNA of the CDR3: TGTGCCAGCAGCCTTCGGGGGTCCCCTAACTATGGCTACACCTTC. This sequence encodes CASSLRGSPNYGYTF.

The chain uses TRBV6-5 and TRBJ1-1; D is ambiguous. Trimming left V 0 bases short and J 6 bases short, with 11 bases between. Germline V gene lookup returns CDR1 MNHEY and CDR2 SVGAGI. This CDR3 comprises 14 residues. CDR3 sequence reads: CASSYSTASAEAFF. The CDR3, as DNA: TGTGCCAGCAGTTACTCGACGGCCAGCGCTGAAGCTTTCTTT.